One and the same sample provided the 30 T cell receptor beta chains below, sequenced in a study of T cells after yellow fever vaccination. TCRdb reanalysed the 5' RACE reads using MiXCR and keeps one entry per CDR3 protein. Of 250,000 to 400,000 distinct CDR3 sequences in the sample, around 4.4% were seen once. This specimen consisted of PBMCs, obtained 15 days after the yellow fever booster vaccination. These receptors came from a man aged 18 to 35 who received the YFV17D yellow fever vaccine.

Many counts were recorded for this clonotype. The V and J genes are TRBV7-2 and TRBJ2-7; 10 nucleotides agree with TRBD1. CDR1 SGHTA and CDR2 FQGNSA come from the germline V gene. The CDR3 has 13 residues. After removal of 6 bases from V and 7 bases from J, the junction contained 6 bases not matched to a gene. The chain's CDR3 is CASRGTGAREQYF. In DNA, the CDR3 is TGTGCCAGCAGGGGGACAGGGGCCAGAGAGCAGTACTTC.

The table lists this clonotype with many counts. V and J are TRBV9 and TRBJ2-4; D not certain. The CDR3 totals 13 residues. V lost 4 bases and J lost 1, with 6 bases in between. Germline CDR1 SGDLS, CDR2 YYNGEE. Here the CDR3 DNA reads TGTGCCAGCAGCCCCAGGGCCAAAAACATTCAGTACTTC. Its protein product is CASSPRAKNIQYF.

This clonotype was counted at least ten times. The rearrangement links TRBV4-2 to TRBJ2-1; 8 bases match TRBD2. Germline V CDR1 and CDR2: LGHNA, YNFKEQ. The CDR3 length is 18 residues. After removal of 2 bases from V and 6 bases from J, the junction contained 15 bases not matched to a gene. The CDR3: CASSQHQRAGALSNEQFF. In DNA form, the CDR3 reads TGTGCCAGCAGCCAACATCAGCGAGCGGGGGCGCTCAGCAATGAGCAGTTCTTC.

This clonotype was seen a few times. The chain joins TRBV20-1 to TRBJ1-2; D not resolved. Germline values: CDR1 DFQATT, CDR2 SNEGSKA (reference sequence). V was shortened by 6 bases and J by 2 bases, with 10 bases between the two germline ends. The CDR3 runs to 12 residues. For the CDR3, the DNA is TGCAGTGCCCCACACCGGAACTATGGCTACACCTTC. Its translation is CSAPHRNYGYTF.

This clonotype turned up a few times. The CDR3 DNA sequence: TGCAGTGCTACAAACACGAACACCGGGGAGCTGTTTTTT. It translates to CSATNTNTGELFF. The V call is TRBV20-1, the J call TRBJ2-2; D ambiguous. V lost 4 bases to trimming and J lost 0 bases, with 6 bases between them. CDR3 length equals 13 residues. Germline-derived CDR1 and CDR2 are DFQATT and SNEGSKA (reference sequence).

The chain carries TRBV5-1 and TRBJ2-3; 12 nucleotides align to TRBD1. Unmatched junction bases numbered 1, after V lost 0 bases and J lost 2 bases. Germline values: CDR1 SGHRS, CDR2 YFSETQ. The CDR3 totals 16 residues. The CDR3 coding sequence is TGCGCCAGCAGCTTGGGGGACAGGGGGCCCACAGATACGCAGTATTTT. The encoded protein is CASSLGDRGPTDTQYF.

This clonotype was recorded at least ten times. As DNA, the CDR3 is TGTGCCAGCAGGAAAGACAGTGACTACGAGCAGTACTTC. Translating it yields CASRKDSDYEQYF. This rearrangement joins TRBV6-6 to TRBJ2-7; D is possibly TRBD1 (5 bases). CDR1 and CDR2 (germline): MNHNY, SVGAGI (reference sequence). V dropped 6 bases and J dropped 3 bases, with 12 bases sitting between them. CDR3 length: 13 residues.

The V gene is TRBV2, the J gene TRBJ2-7, with D possibly called TRBD1 or TRBD2 (6 bases each). The CDR3 length is 17 residues. The germline CDR1 and CDR2 sequences are SNHLY and FYNNEI. Trimming took off 3 bases at V and 0 bases at J, with 18 bases between the two ends. CDR3 sequence (DNA): TGTGCCAGCAGTGACGAGGGGGGACACTCAAACTCCTACGAGCAGTACGTC. Translating it yields CASSDEGGHSNSYEQYV.

In its sample, this clonotype was seen a few times. The chain employs TRBV27 and TRBJ2-1, with D possibly being TRBD2 (6 bases). The germline V and J ends were trimmed by 4 bases and 14 bases, with 18 bases remaining between them. CDR1 MNHEY and CDR2 SMNVEV come from the germline V gene (reference sequence). The CDR3 sequence is 13 residues long. CDR3 nucleotides: TGTGCCAGCAGTTCGGAGACTAGTCTTGTTGAGTTCTTC. Its translation is CASSSETSLVEFF.

This clonotype was counted a few times. The chain is built from TRBV10-3 and TRBJ2-5; TRBD1 aligns across 7 bases. V shed 7 bases, J shed 10 bases, and the junction held 9 bases outside the gene matches. There are 12 residues in the CDR3. The germline gives CDR1 ENHRY, CDR2 SYGVKD. The CDR3 DNA sequence: TGTGCCATCATGAGTGACAGGGAAGTCCAGTACTTC. Translated: CAIMSDREVQYF.

The genes are TRBV27 and TRBJ1-2, with D possibly being TRBD1 (6 bases). The V end lost 1 base, the J end lost 7 bases, and 19 bases lay between the germline ends. This CDR3 is built from 16 residues. The germline CDR1 and CDR2 sequences are MNHEY and SMNVEV (reference sequence). The CDR3 DNA reads as TGTGCCAGCAGTTTATTCGGGACATCCCCGGGGGCTGGCTACACCTTC. Its translation: CASSLFGTSPGAGYTF.

This clonotype was picked up many times. The V call is TRBV4-3, the J call TRBJ2-3, with D uncertain. The V and J ends lost 2 bases and 3 bases respectively, with 6 bases between them. This CDR3 has 13 amino acids. Germline values: CDR1 LGHNA, CDR2 YSLEER. CDR3 nucleotide sequence: TGCGCCAGCAGCCAATCTTGGACAGATACGCAGTATTTT. As protein: CASSQSWTDTQYF.

The chain joins TRBV6-1 to TRBJ1-2; a possible D gene is TRBD1 (6 bases). Germline values: CDR1 MNHNS, CDR2 SASEGT. CDR3 size: 14 residues. The ends were cut back, 2 bases at V and 7 bases at J, with 14 bases in the middle. The DNA for the CDR3 is TGTGCCAGCAGTGAATGGGGGGCGAGAGGTGGCTACACCTTC. Translation: CASSEWGARGGYTF.

Ten or more counts support this clonotype. This chain uses TRBV27 with TRBJ2-2; no clear D. With 2 bases removed from V and 2 bases from J, the gap between germline ends came to 6 bases. In germline, CDR1 is MNHEY, CDR2 SMNVEV (reference sequence). This CDR3 contains 14 residues. DNA of the CDR3: TGTGCCAGCAGTTTAAGCTATAACACCGGGGAGCTGTTTTTT. It yields the protein CASSLSYNTGELFF.

V is TRBV4-1 and J is TRBJ1-2; tentative D call: TRBD1 (5 bases). The V and J ends lost 0 bases and 6 bases respectively, with 17 bases between them. From germline, CDR1 is MGHRA and CDR2 YSYEKL. CDR3 length: 16 residues. In DNA, the CDR3 is TGCGCCAGCAGCCAAGAGTTTCCCGGGGGAGGGAATGGCTACACCTTC. Its protein product is CASSQEFPGGGNGYTF.

This rearrangement joins TRBV12-3 or TRBV12-4 to TRBJ1-5, with D perhaps TRBD1 (5 bases). This CDR3 contains 15 residues. V lost 2 bases, J lost 2 bases, and 10 bases lay in between. CDR3 amino acids: CASSLIKGRNQPQHF. CDR3 DNA: TGTGCCAGCAGTTTAATTAAGGGGCGCAATCAGCCCCAGCATTTT.

This clonotype has a handful of counts. The chain recombines TRBV20-1 with TRBJ1-6; TRBD1 matches 7 bases. Germline V gives CDR1 DFQATT, CDR2 SNEGSKA (reference sequence). The CDR3 is made up of 13 amino acids. The ends lost 6 bases at V and 7 bases at J; junction bases unmatched: 6. CDR3 in amino acids: CSATGTANSPLHF. CDR3 sequence (DNA): TGCAGTGCGACCGGGACAGCAAATTCACCCCTCCACTTT.

J is TRBJ2-7 and V is TRBV6-1, with D hard to call. This CDR3 is built from 13 residues. CDR1 and CDR2 (germline): MNHNS, SASEGT. The ends were cut back, 6 bases at V and 0 bases at J, with 9 bases in the middle. CDR3: CASRKLDSYEQYF. CDR3 DNA: TGTGCCAGCAGAAAGCTCGACTCCTACGAGCAGTACTTC.

Ten or more counts support this clonotype. This chain links TRBV28 with TRBJ2-5, with D hard to call. V gave up 7 bases and J gave up 0 bases, with 6 bases separating them. The CDR3 is made up of 12 amino acids. Germline CDR1 is MDHEN and CDR2 is SYDVKM. In nucleotides, the CDR3 is TGTGCCAGCACCTCGTACCAAGAGACCCAGTACTTC. Its translation is CASTSYQETQYF.

V gene TRBV3-1 combines with J gene TRBJ1-1; the D gene is possibly TRBD1 (5 bases). The CDR3 extends over 14 amino acids. Germline loops: CDR1 LGHDT, CDR2 YNNKEL (reference sequence). V was clipped by 7 bases and J by 1 base, with 13 bases between them. CDR3 amino acids: CASINGAANTEAFF. Here the CDR3 DNA reads TGTGCCAGCATCAACGGGGCAGCGAACACTGAAGCTTTCTTT. Based on the CDR3 plus reference TRBV3-1 and TRBJ1-1, the full variable domain is DTAVSQTPKYLVTQMGNDKSIKCEQNLGHDTMYWYKQDSKKFLKIMFSYNNKELIINETVPNRFSPKSPDKAHLNLHINSLELGDSAVYFCASINGAANTEAFFGQGTRLTVV.

This clonotype was counted at least ten times. The chain links TRBV7-9 to TRBJ2-3, with TRBD2 matching 10 bases. There are 16 residues in the CDR3. Losses at the gene ends were 5 bases for V and 0 bases for J; bases not matched to a gene: 5. The V gene's germline CDR1 is SEHNR and CDR2 FQNEAQ (reference sequence). CDR3 in amino acids: CASSQRGGLSTDTQYF. The CDR3 bases are TGTGCCAGCAGCCAGCGGGGGGGCCTCAGCACAGATACGCAGTATTTT. Filled out from reference TRBV7-9 and TRBJ2-3, the complete variable domain reads DTGVSQNPRHKITKRGQNVTFRCDPISEHNRLYWYRQTLGQGPEFLTYFQNEAQLEKSRLLSDRFSAERPKGSFSTLEIQRTEQGDSAMYLCASSQRGGLSTDTQYFGPGTRLTVL.

The rearrangement uses TRBV27 and TRBJ1-1; 7 bases map to TRBD1. The CDR3 loop spans 13 amino acids. V shed 3 bases and J 5 bases; nucleotides not matched to a gene: 3. Looked up from germline, CDR1 is MNHEY and CDR2 is SMNVEV (reference sequence). CDR3 sequence: CASSFYRGTEAFF. As DNA, the CDR3 is TGTGCCAGCAGTTTTTACAGGGGAACTGAAGCTTTCTTT.

This chain joins TRBV11-2 and TRBJ2-5, with 7 nucleotides matching TRBD1. Germline CDR1 reads SGHAT; CDR2 reads FQNNGV. V shed 5 bases and J 5 bases; nucleotides not matched to a gene: 14. The CDR3 totals 16 residues. The CDR3: CASSTRRQGIWETQYF. The CDR3 DNA follows: TGTGCCAGCAGCACTCGACGACAGGGAATTTGGGAGACCCAGTACTTC.

This clonotype was counted only a few times. The chain links TRBV7-2 to TRBJ1-6; D is unresolved. The CDR3 spans 16 residues. V shed 4 bases and J shed 7 bases, with 17 bases lying between them. CDR1 and CDR2 (germline): SGHTA, FQGNSA. The CDR3 coding sequence is TGTGCCAGCAGCTACCGGGTGACCGAGAGCAATTCACCCCTCCACTTT. Protein: CASSYRVTESNSPLHF.

The CDR3 coding sequence is TGTGCCAGCAGTTGGCTCGGGGCCAAACATTACGAGCAGTACTTC. This translates into CASSWLGAKHYEQYF. This rearrangement joins TRBV6-2 or TRBV6-3 to TRBJ2-7; D possibly matches TRBD1 or TRBD2 (5 bases each). Germline CDR1 MNHEY, CDR2 SVGEGT. The length of the CDR3 is 15 residues. V lost 4 bases and J lost 4, with 17 bases in between.

V usage is TRBV6-6 and J usage is TRBJ1-6; D is perhaps TRBD1 (5 bases). The germline V gene encodes CDR1 MNHNY and CDR2 SVGAGI (reference sequence). The V end was cut by 11 bases, the J end by 9 bases, with 20 bases between. The CDR3 spans 14 residues. The CDR3 nucleotides are TGTGCCGCCAGGCGGCAAGGGGAGGGTTCACCCCTCCACTTT. This codes for CAARRQGEGSPLHF.

This clonotype was detected only a few times. The chain has TRBV10-3 and TRBJ2-1, with TRBD2 matching over 12 bases. With 4 bases clipped from V and 6 bases from J, the junction kept 10 bases outside the gene matches. The CDR3 sequence is 17 residues long. CDR1 ENHRY and CDR2 SYGVKD come from the germline V gene. CDR3 bases: TGTGCCATCAGTGCCAAAGTCGCTAGCGGGGGGGCCAATGAGCAGTTCTTC. Amino acids: CAISAKVASGGANEQFF.

The chain employs TRBV15 and TRBJ2-2; no firm D call. This CDR3 has 11 amino acids. Between the trimmed V and J ends, which lost 1 base and 8 bases, there was a span of 2 bases. In germline, CDR1 is LNHNV, CDR2 YYDKDF (reference sequence). Written as DNA, the CDR3 is TGTGCCACCAGCAGAGGAGGGGAGCTGTTTTTT. Translated, it gives CATSRGGELFF.

In its sample, this clonotype was seen a few times. The chain joins TRBV12-5 to TRBJ2-7; D remains unclear. The CDR3 is 13 residues long. The V gene's germline CDR1 is LGHNT and CDR2 FRNRAP. V lost 3 bases, J lost 1 base, and 7 bases lay in between. In DNA form, the CDR3 reads TGTGCTAGTGGTTTAGTAGGATCCTACGAGCAGTACTTC. Translating gives CASGLVGSYEQYF.

The J gene is TRBJ1-2, the V gene TRBV7-2; tentatively, D is TRBD1 (5 bases). This CDR3 has 14 amino acids. V lost 5 bases, J lost 7 bases, and 17 bases lay in between. The germline gives CDR1 SGHTA, CDR2 FQGNSA. The CDR3 DNA is TGTGCCAGCAGCCCAGCCTTCACAGGAGCTGGCTACACCTTC. Amino acid sequence: CASSPAFTGAGYTF.